What follows are 6 T cell receptor beta chains derived from one specimen sequenced in a study of blood T cells in healthy people across ages. The authors ran a second PCR of about 7 to 12 cycles using a sample-barcoded 5' primer and a J-beta primer mix. A single record per CDR3 protein comes from TCRdb applying MiXCR to the 5' RACE reads. In the table there are over a million distinct CDR3 sequences, less than 50% of which are singletons. The sample taken for sequencing was blood. These TCRs come from a woman in her sixties in good health.

This chain links TRBV4-2 with TRBJ2-1; no reliable D call. The DNA end favors TRBJ2-7, so the J call may be wrong. From germline, CDR1 is LGHNA and CDR2 YNFKEQ. The CDR3 contains 18 residues. The DNA for the CDR3 is TGTGCCAGCAGCCAAGATTTTTCCCGCCCGAGCTCCTACAATGAGCAGTACTTC. Its translation: CASSQDFSRPSSYNEQYF.

This clonotype turned up a few times. The chain is built from TRBV6-1 and TRBJ2-3; D remains ambiguous. Germline CDR1 MNHNS, CDR2 SASEGT. V shed 1 base and J shed 4 bases, with 9 bases lying between them. This CDR3 spans 14 amino acids. The CDR3 spells CASSEGWASDTQYF. In DNA form, the CDR3 reads TGTGCCAGCAGTGAAGGATGGGCGTCAGATACGCAGTATTTT.

The V and J genes are TRBV24-1 and TRBJ2-1; 15 bases map to TRBD2. Germline V CDR1 and CDR2: KGHDR, SFDVKD. Unmatched junction bases numbered 8, after V lost 1 base and J lost 5 bases. CDR3 length: 19 residues. CDR3: CATSDLPGTSGRNHNEQFF. DNA of the CDR3: TGTGCCACCAGTGATTTACCGGGGACTAGCGGGAGGAACCACAATGAGCAGTTCTTC.

In this sample, this clonotype turned up a few times. This sequence joins TRBV4-2 and TRBJ2-1, with 9 nucleotides matching TRBD2. Germline V lookup: CDR1 LGHNA, CDR2 YNFKEQ. This CDR3 is built from 14 residues. Unmatched junction bases numbered 3, after V lost 2 bases and J lost 7 bases. For the CDR3, the DNA is TGTGCCAGCAGCCAATGGCGGGAGGGAAATGAGCAGTTCTTC. This encodes CASSQWREGNEQFF.

The V and J genes are TRBV7-3 and TRBJ2-5; TRBD1 matches at 8 bases. V lost 0 bases, J lost 11 bases, and 8 bases stayed unmatched. CDR1 and CDR2 from the germline V gene are SGHTA and FQGTGA. CDR3 length: 14 amino acids. As DNA, the CDR3 is TGTGCCAGCAGCTTAACGGACAGGGTCAATGAGCAGTACTTC. Its protein product is CASSLTDRVNEQYF.

CDR3 nucleotides: TGCAGTGCTAGAGGGACTAGCGGGGCAAGGGCAGAGACCCAGTACTTC. This codes for CSARGTSGARAETQYF. The genes are TRBV20-1 and TRBJ2-5; 12 positions agree with TRBD2. With 1 base clipped from V and 4 bases from J, the junction kept 7 bases outside the gene matches. The CDR3 is made up of 16 amino acids. Germline V CDR1 and CDR2: DFQATT, SNEGSKA (reference sequence).